These T cell receptor beta chains were read from a single sample in a study of tumor-infiltrating lymphocytes in primary liver carcinoma. Each CDR3 protein is one row after TCRdb ran MiXCR on the multiplex PCR reads. Of 330,000 or so distinct CDR3 sequences in the sample, about two thirds were seen once. The specimen was peripheral blood. Receptors were obtained from a man aged 40-55 years with primary liver carcinoma and hepatitis B virus infection. Both conserved end residues are trimmed from each CDR3. A D gene is named only where the DNA matches it firmly.

TRBV5-6	NA	TRBJ1-1	ASSNMHRVAEAF
TRBV6-5	NA	TRBJ1-5	ASSDESNQPQH
TRBV6-2/TRBV6-3	TRBD1	TRBJ2-1	ASRGTGVDDEQL
TRBV7-9	NA	TRBJ2-7	ASGDKQY
TRBV7-9	NA	TRBJ1-6	TSGPDGGNSPLH
TRBV5-4	TRBD2	TRBJ2-3	ATARAGAFADTKY
TRBV5-6	TRBD2	TRBJ2-1	ASSKPVVGLDNEQF
TRBV11-2	TRBD2	TRBJ2-3	ASDRGLAGGHTRDTQY
TRBV11-2	TRBD1	TRBJ1-2	ASSPGTVNYGDT
TRBV5-8	TRBD1	TRBJ2-5	ASSPSGTAQETQY
TRBV28	TRBD2	TRBJ2-3	ASSSGGPGTDTQY
TRBV20-1	NA	TRBJ2-7	SARDRLPLAGGFYEQY
TRBV7-8	NA	TRBJ2-5	ASSLELGETQY
TRBV6-2/TRBV6-3	NA	TRBJ2-7	ASSPRTLGGGFSYEQY
TRBV6-6	TRBD1	TRBJ1-2	ISSYPGQDLLGYT
TRBV7-6	NA	TRBJ1-6	ASSLFQGSNSPLH
TRBV20-1	NA	TRBJ1-1	SAMGPDLSNAF
TRBV5-1	TRBD2	TRBJ2-1	ASSTVLAGGMFEQF
TRBV14	TRBD2	TRBJ2-7	ASSQVSGRAGEQY
TRBV4-1	TRBD2	TRBJ2-1	ASSRVIAGKDNEQF
TRBV5-1	NA	TRBJ1-1	ASSLRATGMLNTEAF
TRBV11-1	NA	TRBJ2-7	TSSLGPTYEQY
TRBV10-3	NA	TRBJ2-5	AISESTFQETQY
TRBV11-2	NA	TRBJ2-3	TSSLGEVDTQY
TRBV11-2	NA	TRBJ2-1	ASTLDPESSYNEQP
TRBV11-2	NA	TRBJ2-2	ASGLMSTNTGELL
TRBV6-6	NA	TRBJ1-4	ASSPTDTNEKLF
TRBV4-3	TRBD1	TRBJ2-7	ASSQVGDRSYEQY
TRBV7-3	NA	TRBJ2-2	ASSFGLDGELF
TRBV11-2	NA	TRBJ2-3	TSSLDRAGKTDTQY
TRBV14	TRBD1	TRBJ2-7	ASSTQGSHEQY
TRBV12-3/TRBV12-4	NA	TRBJ2-2	ASSWRAGGTGELF
TRBV28	NA	TRBJ2-7	ASRPNGSYEQY
TRBV12-3/TRBV12-4	TRBD2	TRBJ2-5	ASSRPRLAPETQY
TRBV12-3/TRBV12-4	NA	TRBJ1-2	ANRRDGNYGYT
TRBV10-3	TRBD1	TRBJ2-7	AVRTLRGHEQY
TRBV6-6	NA	TRBJ1-2	ASSNMGNGYT
TRBV11-2	NA	TRBJ1-5	ASSLALYGRETNQPQH
TRBV24-1	TRBD2	TRBJ2-1	ATSTSGSSSYNELF
TRBV28	TRBD1	TRBJ1-4	ASTGGGDEKLF
TRBV6-5	NA	TRBJ1-5	ASSSLVRQPKH
TRBV11-2	NA	TRBJ2-7	ASSWRSLASYEQY
TRBV11-2	NA	TRBJ2-1	ASSLSYSTSYSEQF
TRBV4-1	NA	TRBJ2-2	ASSAGPNTGELF
TRBV6-1	NA	TRBJ1-5	ASSERLGASNQPQH
TRBV11-2	TRBD1	TRBJ2-3	ASSPVRGFYYTQY
TRBV6-5	TRBD1	TRBJ1-1	ASSYSQGAWRAF
TRBV4-2	NA	TRBJ2-7	ASSQGLSGFTYEQY